Presented here are 9 T cell receptor beta chains from one specimen sequenced in a study of vaccination and CD4 T cells after COVID-19. With the Oncomine TCR Beta short-read assay, DNA from cultured CD4+ T cells was sequenced. TCRdb re-analysed the PCR reads in MiXCR, keeping a single row per CDR3 protein. The table includes some 11,000 distinct CDR3 sequences, roughly 44% detected once. Which antigens these TCRs recognize remains unknown. The treatment: roughly 10-day PBMC culture with coronavirus spike peptide pools or control peptides (ViraFEST assay). The material sequenced was cultured CD4+ T cells from blood. Receptors originate from a human donor with COVID-19.

The chain combines TRBV19 with TRBJ1-3, with 9 bases fitting TRBD1. Trimming cost V 3 bases and J 8 bases; bases outside gene matches: 5. CDR1 and CDR2 (germline): LNHDA, SQIVND (reference sequence). The CDR3 covers 14 residues. The CDR3 is CASSIEDRGDTIYF. The DNA for the CDR3 is TGTGCCAGTAGTATCGAGGACAGGGGTGACACCATATATTTT.

This clonotype was seen more than once but under ten times. CDR3 nucleotides: TGCAGTGCTAGCGGAATAAGGGGGCCAGGGACCTACGAGCAGTACTTC. It translates to CSASGIRGPGTYEQYF. The chain combines TRBV20-1 with TRBJ2-7; 7 bases line up with TRBD1. Germline V gene lookup returns CDR1 DFQATT and CDR2 SNEGSKA (reference sequence). V lost 3 bases to trimming and J lost 2 bases; unmatched junction nucleotides: 13. The CDR3 runs to 16 residues.

There are a few counts of this clonotype. For the CDR3, the DNA is TGTGCCAGCAGCTTAGGAGCAGCACGGGGCGGCTATGGCTACACCTTC. Translated: CASSLGAARGGYGYTF. The gene calls are TRBV7-9 and TRBJ1-2, with D perhaps matching TRBD1 (5 bases). The V gene lost 1 base and the J gene lost 4 bases, with 16 bases spanning the gap. Germline assignment: CDR1 SEHNR and CDR2 FQNEAQ (reference sequence). The CDR3 extends over 16 amino acids.

The chain couples TRBV12-3 or TRBV12-4 to TRBJ1-5; no definite D call. V lost 5 bases and J lost 2, with 7 bases in between. The CDR3 runs to 13 residues. CDR3 bases: TGTGCCAGCAGTGGGGAGGGCAATCAGCCCCAGCATTTT. This gives the protein CASSGEGNQPQHF.

This clonotype was detected a few times. This chain connects TRBV6-2 or TRBV6-3 to TRBJ1-5; TRBD1 aligns across 10 bases. CDR1 is MNHEY, CDR2 SVGEGT, per germline. Trimming cost V 6 bases and J 4 bases; bases outside gene matches: 6. This CDR3 region has 15 residues. The CDR3 spells CASRLGTGDNQPQHF. The CDR3 DNA follows: TGTGCCAGCAGGCTTGGGACAGGGGATAATCAGCCCCAGCATTTT.

This chain links TRBV7-2 with TRBJ2-7; D might be TRBD1 (7 bases). Germline V gene data show CDR1 as SGHTA and CDR2 as FQGNSA. The CDR3 has 15 amino acids. Trimming took 1 base from V and 1 from J, leaving 11 bases between them. CDR3 sequence: CASSLEPGGSYEQYF. CDR3 bases: TGTGCCAGCAGCTTAGAGCCAGGGGGGTCCTACGAGCAGTACTTC.

Written as DNA, the CDR3 is TGTGCCAGCAGCCCAGGGACCGCTATGACCTACGAGCAGTACTTC. Translating gives CASSPGTAMTYEQYF. This chain uses TRBV12-3 or TRBV12-4 with TRBJ2-7; D possibly uses TRBD1 or TRBD2 (5 bases each). Trimming removed 6 bases at V and 2 bases at J, with 17 bases between. This CDR3 has 15 residues.

This clonotype has a handful of counts. The genes are TRBV7-9 and TRBJ2-5; 9 positions agree with TRBD1. This CDR3 has 15 amino acids. Germline CDR1 SEHNR, CDR2 FQNEAQ (reference sequence). With V trimmed by 4 bases and J by 5 bases, 8 bases remained unmatched. The CDR3 nucleotides are TGTGCCAGCAGCTACCCGGGACAGGGTCGGGAGACCCAGTACTTC. Its protein product is CASSYPGQGRETQYF.

In this sample, this clonotype turned up a few times. V usage is TRBV6-5 and J usage is TRBJ1-3; D is ambiguous. The CDR3 contains 14 residues. Germline CDR1 is MNHEY and CDR2 is SVGAGI. V lost 0 bases, J lost 8 bases, and 11 bases lay in between. CDR3 amino acids: CASSYSEREYTIYF. The CDR3 DNA follows: TGTGCCAGCAGTTACTCGGAGAGGGAATACACCATATATTTT.